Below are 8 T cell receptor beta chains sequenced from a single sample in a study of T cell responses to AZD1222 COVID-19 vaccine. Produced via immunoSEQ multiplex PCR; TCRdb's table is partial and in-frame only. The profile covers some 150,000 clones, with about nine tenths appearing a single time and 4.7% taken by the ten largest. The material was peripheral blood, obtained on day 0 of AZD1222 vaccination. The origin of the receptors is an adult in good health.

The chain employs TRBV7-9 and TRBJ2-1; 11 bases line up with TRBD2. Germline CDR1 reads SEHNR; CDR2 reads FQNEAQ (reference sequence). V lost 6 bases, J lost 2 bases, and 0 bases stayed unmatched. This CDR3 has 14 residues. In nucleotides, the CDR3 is TGTGCCAGCAGGGGACTAGCGGCCTACAATGAGCAGTTCTTC. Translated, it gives CASRGLAAYNEQFF.

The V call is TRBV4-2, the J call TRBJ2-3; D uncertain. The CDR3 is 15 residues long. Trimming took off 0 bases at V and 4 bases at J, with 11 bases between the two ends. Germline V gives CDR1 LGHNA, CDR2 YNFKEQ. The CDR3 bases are TGTGCCAGCAGCCAAGAGCTCAGGCTATCAGATACGCAGTATTTT. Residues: CASSQELRLSDTQYF.

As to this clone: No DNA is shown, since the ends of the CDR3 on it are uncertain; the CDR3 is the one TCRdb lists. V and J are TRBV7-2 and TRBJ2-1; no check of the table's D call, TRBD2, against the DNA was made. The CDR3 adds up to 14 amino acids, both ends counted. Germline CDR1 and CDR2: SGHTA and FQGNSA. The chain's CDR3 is CASSLDWAGGIRFF.

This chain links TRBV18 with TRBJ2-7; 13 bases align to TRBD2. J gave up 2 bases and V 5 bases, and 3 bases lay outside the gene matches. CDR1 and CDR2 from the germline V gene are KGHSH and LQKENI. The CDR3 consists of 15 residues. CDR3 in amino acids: CASSTTSGGPYEQYF. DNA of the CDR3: TGTGCCAGCTCAACGACTAGCGGGGGGCCCTACGAGCAGTACTTC.

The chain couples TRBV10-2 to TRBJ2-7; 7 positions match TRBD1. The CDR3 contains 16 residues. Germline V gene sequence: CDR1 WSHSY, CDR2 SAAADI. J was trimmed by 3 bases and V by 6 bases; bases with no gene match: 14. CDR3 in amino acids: CASRHNGATGDYEQYF. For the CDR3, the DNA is TGCGCCAGCAGACACAATGGGGCTACAGGGGACTACGAGCAGTACTTC.

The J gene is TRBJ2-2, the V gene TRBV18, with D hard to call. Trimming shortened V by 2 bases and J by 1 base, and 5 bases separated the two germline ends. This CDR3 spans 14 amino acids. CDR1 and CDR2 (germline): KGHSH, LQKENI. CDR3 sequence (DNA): TGTGCCAGCTCACCAGTAAGGAACACCGGGGAGCTGTTTTTT. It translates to CASSPVRNTGELFF.

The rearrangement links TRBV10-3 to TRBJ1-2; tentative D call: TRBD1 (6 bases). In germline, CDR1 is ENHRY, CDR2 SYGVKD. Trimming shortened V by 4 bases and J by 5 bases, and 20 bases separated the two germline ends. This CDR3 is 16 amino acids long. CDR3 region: CAISGGGGGLGYGYTF. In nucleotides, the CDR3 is TGTGCCATCAGTGGAGGAGGGGGAGGTTTAGGATATGGCTACACCTTC.

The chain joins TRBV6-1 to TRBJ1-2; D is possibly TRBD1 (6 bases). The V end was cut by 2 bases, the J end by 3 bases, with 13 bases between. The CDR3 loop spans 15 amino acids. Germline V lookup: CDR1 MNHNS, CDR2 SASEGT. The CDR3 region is CASSERQGRDYGYTF. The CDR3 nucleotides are TGTGCCAGCAGTGAACGGCAGGGGAGGGACTATGGCTACACCTTC.